This is a list of T cell receptor beta chains from one sample in a study of Ad26.COV2.S vaccination and SARS-CoV-2 variants. Libraries were prepared by immunoSEQ multiplex PCR; TCRdb keeps only in-frame clonotypes and omits some of them. This table has hundreds of thousands of clones, around 87% appearing once. The sequenced sample was peripheral blood, obtained in a trial of Ad26.COV2.S vaccine versus placebo. These receptors came from a person between 18 and 59 years old who received the Ad26.COV2.S COVID-19 vaccine or a placebo. Both conserved end residues are part of each CDR3. D genes are given only for firm matches.

j_call d_call v_call cdr3_aa
TRBJ1-1 NA TRBV3-1/TRBV3-2 CASSQDTTTRNEAFF
TRBJ2-2 NA TRBV5-1 CASSLGSQGMTGELFF
TRBJ1-1 NA TRBV29-1 CSVTRAGTEAFF
TRBJ1-6 NA TRBV6-4 CASSLEAGTLDSPLHF
TRBJ2-6 TRBD1 TRBV2 CASGQGTSGANVLTF
TRBJ2-3 TRBD2 TRBV29-1 CSVIPTSGGSTDTQYF
TRBJ2-7 TRBD1 TRBV6-5 CASSYAGTGVWEQYF
TRBJ2-7 NA TRBV5-1 CASSLDGPGEQYF
TRBJ2-4 NA TRBV27 CASSSSGLFSGRAKNIQYF
TRBJ2-2 NA TRBV7-3 CASSLQQTGELFF
TRBJ2-6 NA TRBV27 CASSLFPPGQRAGGANVLTF
TRBJ1-5 NA TRBV30 CAWSPSGKLQNQPQHF
TRBJ2-7 NA TRBV5-6 CASSLGVHEQYF
TRBJ1-1 NA TRBV3-1/TRBV3-2 CASSQDEWRGLDTEAFF
TRBJ2-5 TRBD2 TRBV3-1/TRBV3-2 CASSHAGREGYETQYF
TRBJ2-3 TRBD1 TRBV6-4 CASSLTGVRTDTQYF
TRBJ2-1 NA TRBV7-9 CASSLASPYNEQFF
TRBJ2-5 TRBD2 TRBV29-1 CSVDTSGSAKDYQETQYF
TRBJ2-7 NA TRBV11-2 CASSLGRIYEQYF
TRBJ1-2 NA TRBV21-1 CASSKGRGVYGYTF
TRBJ1-1 TRBD1 TRBV5-1 CASSLVGGQVNTEAFF
TRBJ1-6 NA TRBV2 CASSEYGGRAPLHF
TRBJ2-3 TRBD2 TRBV27 CASSLYGLEQDTQYF
TRBJ1-5 NA TRBV28 CASSSDGQGIPQHF
TRBJ1-2 NA TRBV27 CASSLSRTGNYGYTF
TRBJ2-2 NA TRBV11-1 CASSFESGNGELFF
TRBJ1-1 NA TRBV19 CASLPGSLNTEAFF
TRBJ2-3 NA TRBV5-1 CASSLVGLITDTQYF
TRBJ1-1 NA TRBV7-2 CASSLQFTEAFF
TRBJ2-7 TRBD2 TRBV27 CASSLSASGRTYEQYF
TRBJ1-4 TRBD1 TRBV6-2/TRBV6-3 CASSYSKPTRGRTDEKLFF
TRBJ1-1 TRBD1 TRBV6-5 CASRTGTGGTEAFF